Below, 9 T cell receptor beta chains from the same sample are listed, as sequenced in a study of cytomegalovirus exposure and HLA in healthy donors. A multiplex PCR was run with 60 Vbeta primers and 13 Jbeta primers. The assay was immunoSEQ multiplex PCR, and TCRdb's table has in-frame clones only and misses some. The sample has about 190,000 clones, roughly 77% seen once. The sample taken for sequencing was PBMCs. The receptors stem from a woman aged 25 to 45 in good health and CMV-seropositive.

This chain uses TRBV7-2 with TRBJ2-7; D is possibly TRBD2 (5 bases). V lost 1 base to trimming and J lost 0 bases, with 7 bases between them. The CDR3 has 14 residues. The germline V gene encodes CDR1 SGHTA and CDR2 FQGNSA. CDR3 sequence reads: CASSLGRASYEQYF. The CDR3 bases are TGTGCCAGCAGCTTAGGGCGGGCCTCCTACGAGCAGTACTTC.

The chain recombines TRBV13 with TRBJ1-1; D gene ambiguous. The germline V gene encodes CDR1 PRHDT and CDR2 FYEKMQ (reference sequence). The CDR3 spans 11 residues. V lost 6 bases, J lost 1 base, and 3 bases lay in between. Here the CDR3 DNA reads TGTGCCAGCAGTCGGAACACTGAAGCTTTCTTT. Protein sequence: CASSRNTEAFF.

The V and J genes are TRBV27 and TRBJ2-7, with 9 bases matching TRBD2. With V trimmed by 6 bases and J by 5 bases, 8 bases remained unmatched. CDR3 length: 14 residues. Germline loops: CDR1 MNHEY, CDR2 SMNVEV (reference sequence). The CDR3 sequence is CASRPGLALHEQYF. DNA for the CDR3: TGTGCCAGCAGGCCGGGACTAGCACTACACGAGCAGTACTTC.

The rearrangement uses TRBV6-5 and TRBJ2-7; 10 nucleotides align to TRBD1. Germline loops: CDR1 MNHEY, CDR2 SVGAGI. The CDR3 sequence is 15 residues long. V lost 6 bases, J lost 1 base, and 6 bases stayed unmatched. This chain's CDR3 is CASRGTGAFSYEQYF. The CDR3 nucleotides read TGTGCCAGCAGGGGGACAGGGGCCTTTTCCTACGAGCAGTACTTC.

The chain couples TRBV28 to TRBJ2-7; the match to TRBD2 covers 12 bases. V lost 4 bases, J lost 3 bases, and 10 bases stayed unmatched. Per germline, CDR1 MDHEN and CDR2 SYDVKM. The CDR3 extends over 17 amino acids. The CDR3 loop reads CASSSGTSGWGVYEQYF. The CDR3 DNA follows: TGTGCCAGCAGTTCAGGGACTAGCGGGTGGGGGGTCTACGAGCAGTACTTC.

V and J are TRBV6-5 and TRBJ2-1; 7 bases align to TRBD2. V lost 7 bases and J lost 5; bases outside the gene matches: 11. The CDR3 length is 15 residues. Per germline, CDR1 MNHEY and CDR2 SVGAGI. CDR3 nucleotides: TGTGCCAGCACCTATTCCCCTAGCGGAAACAATGAGCAGTTCTTC. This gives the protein CASTYSPSGNNEQFF.

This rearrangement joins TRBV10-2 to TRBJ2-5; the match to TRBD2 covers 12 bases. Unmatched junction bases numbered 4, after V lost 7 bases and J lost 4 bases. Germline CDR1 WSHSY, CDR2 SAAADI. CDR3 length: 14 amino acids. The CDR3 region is CASKTSGSGETQYF. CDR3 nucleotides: TGCGCCAGCAAGACTAGCGGGAGTGGAGAGACCCAGTACTTC.

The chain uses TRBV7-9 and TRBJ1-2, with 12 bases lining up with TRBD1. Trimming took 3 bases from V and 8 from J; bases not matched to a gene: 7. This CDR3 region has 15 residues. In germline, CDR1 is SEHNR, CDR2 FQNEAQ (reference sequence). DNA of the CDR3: TGTGCCAGCAGCTTTCCGGGACAGGGGGCTCAGGGCTACACCTTC. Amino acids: CASSFPGQGAQGYTF. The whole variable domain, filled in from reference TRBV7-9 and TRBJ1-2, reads DTGVSQNPRHKITKRGQNVTFRCDPISEHNRLYWYRQTLGQGPEFLTYFQNEAQLEKSRLLSDRFSAERPKGSFSTLEIQRTEQGDSAMYLCASSFPGQGAQGYTFGSGTRLTVV.

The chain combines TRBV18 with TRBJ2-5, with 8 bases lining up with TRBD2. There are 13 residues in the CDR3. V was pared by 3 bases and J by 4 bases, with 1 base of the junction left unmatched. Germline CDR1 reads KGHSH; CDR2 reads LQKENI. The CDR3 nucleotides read TGTGCCAGCTCACCGGGACTAGGAGAGACCCAGTACTTC. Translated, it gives CASSPGLGETQYF. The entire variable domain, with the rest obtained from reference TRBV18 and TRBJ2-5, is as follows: NAGVMQNPRHLVRRRGQEARLRCSPMKGHSHVYWYRQLPEEGLKFMVYLQKENIIDESGMPKERFSAEFPKEGPSILRIQQVVRGDSAAYFCASSPGLGETQYFGPGTRLLVL.